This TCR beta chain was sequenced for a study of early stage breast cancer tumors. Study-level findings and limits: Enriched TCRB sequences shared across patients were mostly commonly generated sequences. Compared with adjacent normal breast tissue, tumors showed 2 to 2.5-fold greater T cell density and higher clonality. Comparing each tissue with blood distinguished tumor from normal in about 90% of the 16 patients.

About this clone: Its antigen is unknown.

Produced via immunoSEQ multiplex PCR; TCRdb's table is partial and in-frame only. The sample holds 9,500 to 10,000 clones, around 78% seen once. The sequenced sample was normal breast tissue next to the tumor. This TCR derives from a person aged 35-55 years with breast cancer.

The CDR3 DNA is TGTGCCAGCAGCCACCCGGGGGCCGTGAACACTGAAGCTTTCTTT. Translated: CASSHPGAVNTEAFF. The V gene is TRBV4-2, the J gene TRBJ1-1, with D possibly matching TRBD1 (6 bases). The CDR3 sequence is 15 residues long. Trimming removed 3 bases from V and 0 bases from J, with 11 bases in between. Germline V gives CDR1 LGHNA, CDR2 YNFKEQ.